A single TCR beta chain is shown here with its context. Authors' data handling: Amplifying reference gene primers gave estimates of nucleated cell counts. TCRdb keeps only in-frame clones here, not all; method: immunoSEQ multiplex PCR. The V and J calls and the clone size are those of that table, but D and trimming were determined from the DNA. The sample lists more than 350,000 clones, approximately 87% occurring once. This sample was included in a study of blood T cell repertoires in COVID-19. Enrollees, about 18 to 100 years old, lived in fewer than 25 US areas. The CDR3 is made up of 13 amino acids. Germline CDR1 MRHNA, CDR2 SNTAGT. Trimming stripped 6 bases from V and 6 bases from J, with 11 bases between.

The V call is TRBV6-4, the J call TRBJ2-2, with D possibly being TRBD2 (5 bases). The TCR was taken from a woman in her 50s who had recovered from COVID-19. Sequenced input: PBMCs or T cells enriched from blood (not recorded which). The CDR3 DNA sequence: TGTGCCAGCAGCGAGGGTGAGGCCGGGGAGCTGTTTTTT. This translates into CASSEGEAGELFF.